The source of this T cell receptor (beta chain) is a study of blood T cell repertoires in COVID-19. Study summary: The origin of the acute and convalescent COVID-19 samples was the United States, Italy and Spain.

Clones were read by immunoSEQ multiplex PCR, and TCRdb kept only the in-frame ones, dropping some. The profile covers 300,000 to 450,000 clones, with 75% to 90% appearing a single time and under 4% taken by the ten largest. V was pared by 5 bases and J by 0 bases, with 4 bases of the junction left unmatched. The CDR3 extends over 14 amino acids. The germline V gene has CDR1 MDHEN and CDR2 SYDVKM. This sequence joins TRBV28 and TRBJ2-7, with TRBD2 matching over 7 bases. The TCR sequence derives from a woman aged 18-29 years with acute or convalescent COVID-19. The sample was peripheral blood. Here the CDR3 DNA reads TGTGCCAGCAGTGGGAGGGTTAGCTCCTACGAGCAGTACTTC. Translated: CASSGRVSSYEQYF.